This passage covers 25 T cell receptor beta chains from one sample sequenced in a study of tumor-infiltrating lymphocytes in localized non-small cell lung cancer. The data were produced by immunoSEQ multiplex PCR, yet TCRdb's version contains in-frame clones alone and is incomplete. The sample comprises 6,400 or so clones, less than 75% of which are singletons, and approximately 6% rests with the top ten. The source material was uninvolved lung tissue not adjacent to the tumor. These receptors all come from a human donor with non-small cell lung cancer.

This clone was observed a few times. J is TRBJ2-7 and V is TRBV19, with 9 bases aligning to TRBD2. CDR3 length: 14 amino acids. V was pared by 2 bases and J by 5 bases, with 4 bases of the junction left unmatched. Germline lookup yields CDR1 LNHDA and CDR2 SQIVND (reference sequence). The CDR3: CASSIRRGGDEQYF. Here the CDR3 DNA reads TGTGCCAGTAGTATACGGCGGGGGGGAGACGAGCAGTACTTC.

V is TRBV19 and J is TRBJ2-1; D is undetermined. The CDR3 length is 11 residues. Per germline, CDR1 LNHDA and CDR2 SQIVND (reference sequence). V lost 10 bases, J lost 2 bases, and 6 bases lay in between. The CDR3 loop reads CATNTYNEQFF. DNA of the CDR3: TGTGCCACGAATACCTACAATGAGCAGTTCTTC.

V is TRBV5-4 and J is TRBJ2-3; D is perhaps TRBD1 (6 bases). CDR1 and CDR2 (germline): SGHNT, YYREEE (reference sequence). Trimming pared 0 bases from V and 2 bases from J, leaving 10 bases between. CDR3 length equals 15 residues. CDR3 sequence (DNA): TGTGCCAGCAGCTTGGGGGGGCCCCACACAGATACGCAGTATTTT. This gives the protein CASSLGGPHTDTQYF.

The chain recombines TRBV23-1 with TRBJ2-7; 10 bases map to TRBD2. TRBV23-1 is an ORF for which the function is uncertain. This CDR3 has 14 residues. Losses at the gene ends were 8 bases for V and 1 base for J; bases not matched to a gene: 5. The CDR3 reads CASGLAGVSYEQYF. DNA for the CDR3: TGCGCCAGCGGGCTAGCGGGAGTATCCTACGAGCAGTACTTC.

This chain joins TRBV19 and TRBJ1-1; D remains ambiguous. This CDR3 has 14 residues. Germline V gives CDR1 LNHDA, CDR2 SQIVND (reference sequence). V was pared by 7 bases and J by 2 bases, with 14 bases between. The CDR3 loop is CASTPALSNTEAFF. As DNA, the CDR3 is TGTGCCAGTACCCCGGCATTAAGTAACACTGAAGCTTTCTTT.

The CDR3 loop is CASSPSYTNQETQYF. The CDR3 nucleotides read TGTGCCAGCAGCCCCTCTTATACGAACCAAGAGACCCAGTACTTC. This chain connects TRBV11-2 to TRBJ2-5, with unresolved D. The CDR3 runs 15 residues. In germline, CDR1 is SGHAT, CDR2 FQNNGV. Trimming left V 5 bases short and J 0 bases short, with 13 bases between.

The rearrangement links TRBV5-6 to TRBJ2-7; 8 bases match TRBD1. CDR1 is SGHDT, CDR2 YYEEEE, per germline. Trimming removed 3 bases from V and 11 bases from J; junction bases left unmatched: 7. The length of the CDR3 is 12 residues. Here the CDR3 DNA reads TGTGCCAGCAGCTCGATGGACAGGGAGAAGTACTTC. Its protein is CASSSMDREKYF.

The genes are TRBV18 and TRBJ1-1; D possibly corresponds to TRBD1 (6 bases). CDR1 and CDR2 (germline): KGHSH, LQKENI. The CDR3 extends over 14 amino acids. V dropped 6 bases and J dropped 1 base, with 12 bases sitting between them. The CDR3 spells CASSHDRKNTEAFF. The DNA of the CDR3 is TGTGCCAGCTCGCACGACAGGAAGAACACTGAAGCTTTCTTT.

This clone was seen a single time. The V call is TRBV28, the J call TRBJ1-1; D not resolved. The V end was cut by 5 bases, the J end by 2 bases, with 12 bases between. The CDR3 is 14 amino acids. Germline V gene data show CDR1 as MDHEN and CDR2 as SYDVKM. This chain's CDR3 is CASSAPSKNTEAFF. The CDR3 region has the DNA TGTGCCAGCAGTGCACCCAGCAAAAACACTGAAGCTTTCTTT.

CDR3 region: CASSGQAGGQETQYF. In DNA, the CDR3 is TGTGCCAGCTCCGGACAAGCGGGAGGGCAAGAGACCCAGTACTTC. The V and J genes are TRBV6-1 and TRBJ2-5, with 10 bases identical to TRBD2. CDR1 MNHNS and CDR2 SASEGT come from the germline V gene. The CDR3 runs 15 residues. The V gene end was trimmed by 8 bases and the J gene end by 2 bases; junction bases not matched to a gene: 8.

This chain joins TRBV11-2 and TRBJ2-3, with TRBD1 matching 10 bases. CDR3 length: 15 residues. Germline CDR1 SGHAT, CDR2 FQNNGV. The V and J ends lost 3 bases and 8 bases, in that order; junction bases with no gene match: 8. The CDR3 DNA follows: TGTGCCAGCAGCTTCGCCGGGACAGGGGAGGGTACGCAGTATTTT. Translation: CASSFAGTGEGTQYF.

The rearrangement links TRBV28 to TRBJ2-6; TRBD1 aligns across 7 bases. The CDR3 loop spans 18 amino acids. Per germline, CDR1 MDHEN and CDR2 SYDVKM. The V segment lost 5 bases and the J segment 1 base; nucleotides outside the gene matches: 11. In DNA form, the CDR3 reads TGTGCCAGCAGTCCAATTAGACAGGGCTTATCTGGGGCCAACGTCCTGACTTTC. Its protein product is CASSPIRQGLSGANVLTF.

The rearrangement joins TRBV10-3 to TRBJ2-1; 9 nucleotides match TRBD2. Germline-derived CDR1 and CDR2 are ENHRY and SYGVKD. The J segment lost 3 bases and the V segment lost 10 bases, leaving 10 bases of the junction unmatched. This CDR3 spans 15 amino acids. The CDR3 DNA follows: TGTGCCACTTGGACCCGCGGGGGGGTCTACAATGAGCAGTTCTTC. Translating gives CATWTRGGVYNEQFF.

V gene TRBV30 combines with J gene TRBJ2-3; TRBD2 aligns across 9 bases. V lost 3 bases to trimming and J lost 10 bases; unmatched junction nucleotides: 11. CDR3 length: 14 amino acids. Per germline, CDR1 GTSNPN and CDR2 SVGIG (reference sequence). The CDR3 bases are TGTGCCTGGAGGTCCGGGGCGGGGGGGCCGTCGCAGTATTTT. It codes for CAWRSGAGGPSQYF.

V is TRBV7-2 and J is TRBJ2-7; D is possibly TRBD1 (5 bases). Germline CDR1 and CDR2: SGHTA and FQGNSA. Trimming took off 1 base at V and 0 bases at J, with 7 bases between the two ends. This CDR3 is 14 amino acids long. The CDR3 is CASSLGGISYEQYF. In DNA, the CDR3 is TGTGCCAGCAGCTTAGGGGGCATCTCCTACGAGCAGTACTTC. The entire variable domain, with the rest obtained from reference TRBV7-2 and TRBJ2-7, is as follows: GAGVSQSPSNKVTEKGKDVELRCDPISGHTALYWYRQSLGQGLEFLIYFQGNSAPDKSGLPSDRFSAERTGGSVSTLTIQRTQQEDSAVYLCASSLGGISYEQYFGPGTRLTVT.

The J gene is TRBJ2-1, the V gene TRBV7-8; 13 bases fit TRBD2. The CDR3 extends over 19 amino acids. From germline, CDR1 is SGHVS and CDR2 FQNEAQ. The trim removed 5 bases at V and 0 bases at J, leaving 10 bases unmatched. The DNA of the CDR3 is TGTGCCAGCAGCCTGCGGACTAGCGGGGGCCAGAGCTCCTACAATGAGCAGTTCTTC. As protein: CASSLRTSGGQSSYNEQFF.

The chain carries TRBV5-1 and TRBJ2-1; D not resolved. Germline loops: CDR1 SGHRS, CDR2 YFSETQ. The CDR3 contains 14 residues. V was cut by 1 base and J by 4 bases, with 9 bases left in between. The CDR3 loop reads CASSLNQRYNEQFF. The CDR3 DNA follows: TGCGCCAGCAGCTTGAACCAACGATACAATGAGCAGTTCTTC.

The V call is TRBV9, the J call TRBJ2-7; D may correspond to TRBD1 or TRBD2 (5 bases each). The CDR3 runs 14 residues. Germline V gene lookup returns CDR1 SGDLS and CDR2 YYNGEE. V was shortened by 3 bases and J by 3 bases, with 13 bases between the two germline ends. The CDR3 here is CASSARGDGYEQYF. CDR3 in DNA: TGTGCCAGCAGCGCGAGGGGAGATGGCTACGAGCAGTACTTC.

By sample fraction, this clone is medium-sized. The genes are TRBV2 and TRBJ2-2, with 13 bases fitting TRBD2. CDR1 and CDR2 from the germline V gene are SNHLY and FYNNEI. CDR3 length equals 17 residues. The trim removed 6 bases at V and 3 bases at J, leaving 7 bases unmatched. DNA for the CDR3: TGTGCCAGCAGCTCAGGACTAGCGGGAGCCCACACCGGGGAGCTGTTTTTT. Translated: CASSSGLAGAHTGELFF.

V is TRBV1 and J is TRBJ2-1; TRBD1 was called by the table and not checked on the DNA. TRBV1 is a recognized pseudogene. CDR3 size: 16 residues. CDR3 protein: CTSSQDGGTGDNEQFF. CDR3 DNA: TGCACCAGCAGCCAAGATGGGGGGACAGGGGACAATGAGCAGTTCTTC.

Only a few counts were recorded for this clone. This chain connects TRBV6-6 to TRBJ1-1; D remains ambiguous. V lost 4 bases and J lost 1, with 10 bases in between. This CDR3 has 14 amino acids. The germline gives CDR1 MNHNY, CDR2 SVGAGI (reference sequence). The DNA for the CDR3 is TGTGCCAGCAGTTCCAGGACGGGGAACACTGAAGCTTTCTTT. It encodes CASSSRTGNTEAFF.

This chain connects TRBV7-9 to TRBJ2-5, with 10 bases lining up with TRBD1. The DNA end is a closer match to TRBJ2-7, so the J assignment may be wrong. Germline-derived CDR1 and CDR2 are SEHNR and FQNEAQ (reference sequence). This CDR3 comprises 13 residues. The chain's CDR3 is CASSPGQGYEQYF. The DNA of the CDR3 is TGTGCCAGCAGCCCGGGACAGGGGTACGAGCAGTACTTC.

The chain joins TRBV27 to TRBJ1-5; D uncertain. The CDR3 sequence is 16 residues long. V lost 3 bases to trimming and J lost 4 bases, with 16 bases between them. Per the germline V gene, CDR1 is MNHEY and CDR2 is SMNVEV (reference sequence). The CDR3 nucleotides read TGTGCCAGCAGTTTTAGAGGCAGCGCAGAGAATCAGCCCCAGCATTTT. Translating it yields CASSFRGSAENQPQHF.

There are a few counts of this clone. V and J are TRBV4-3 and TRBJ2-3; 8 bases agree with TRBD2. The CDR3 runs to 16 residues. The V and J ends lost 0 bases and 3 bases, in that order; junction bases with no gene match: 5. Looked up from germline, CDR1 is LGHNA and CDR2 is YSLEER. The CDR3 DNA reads TGCGCCAGCAGCCAAGAACCGGGGGGGCTTACAGATACGCAGTATTTT. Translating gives CASSQEPGGLTDTQYF.

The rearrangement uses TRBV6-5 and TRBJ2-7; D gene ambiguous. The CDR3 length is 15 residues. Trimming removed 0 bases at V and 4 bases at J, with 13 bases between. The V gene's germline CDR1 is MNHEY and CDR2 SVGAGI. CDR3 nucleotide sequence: TGTGCCAGCAGTTACTCCCGCCCCCTGGGTTACGAGCAGTACTTC. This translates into CASSYSRPLGYEQYF.